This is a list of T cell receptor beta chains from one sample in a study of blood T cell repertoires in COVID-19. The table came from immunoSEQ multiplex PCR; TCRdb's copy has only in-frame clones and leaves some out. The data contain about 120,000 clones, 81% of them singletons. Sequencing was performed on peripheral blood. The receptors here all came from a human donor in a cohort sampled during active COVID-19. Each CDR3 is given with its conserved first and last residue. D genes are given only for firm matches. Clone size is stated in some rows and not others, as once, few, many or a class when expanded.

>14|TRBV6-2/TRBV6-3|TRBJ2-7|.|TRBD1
TGTGCCAGCAGTCAGGGACAGGTAACCTACGAGCAGTACTTC
CASSQGQVTYEQYF
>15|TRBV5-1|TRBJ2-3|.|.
TGCGCCAGCAGCTTGACAGGGCAGAGCACAGATACGCAGTATTTT
CASSLTGQSTDTQYF
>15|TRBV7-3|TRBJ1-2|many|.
TGTGCCAGCAGCCGCGGGTCCGGGGGGGTGTATGGCTACACCTTC
CASSRGSGGVYGYTF
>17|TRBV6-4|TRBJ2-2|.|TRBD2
TGTGCCAGCAACATCCTACTAGCGGGAGACAACACCGGGGAGCTGTTTTTT
CASNILLAGDNTGELFF
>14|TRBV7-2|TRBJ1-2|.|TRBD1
TGTGCCAGCAGAGAGGACAGGGTTGGTTATGGCTACACCTTC
CASREDRVGYGYTF
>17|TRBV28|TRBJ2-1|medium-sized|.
TGTGCCAGCAGTTTAGTCCGAAGGAAACTCGGGTACAATGAGCAGTTCTTC
CASSLVRRKLGYNEQFF
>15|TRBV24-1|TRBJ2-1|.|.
TGTGCCACCAGTGATGGGGGGTCTACCTACAATGAGCAGTTCTTC
CATSDGGSTYNEQFF
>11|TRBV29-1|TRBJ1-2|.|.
TGCAGCGTTGGACTGGTCGATGGCTACACCTTC
CSVGLVDGYTF
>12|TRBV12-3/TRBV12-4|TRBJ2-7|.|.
TGTGCCAGCAGTGGTGCAGGGGACGAGCAGTACTTC
CASSGAGDEQYF
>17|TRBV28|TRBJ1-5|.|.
TGTGCCAGCAGTTCCCCCGGGACAACGTATAGCAATCAGCCCCAGCATTTT
CASSSPGTTYSNQPQHF
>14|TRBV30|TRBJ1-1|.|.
TGTGCCTGGAGTTCACAGGTCCTGAACACTGAAGCTTTCTTT
CAWSSQVLNTEAFF
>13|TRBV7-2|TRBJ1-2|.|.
TGTGCCAGCAGTTTAGATGCAGGGATCGGCTACACCTTC
CASSLDAGIGYTF
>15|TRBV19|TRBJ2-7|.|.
TGTGCCAGTAGTATAGGGGGTAGCGCATCCTACGAGCAGTACTTC
CASSIGGSASYEQYF
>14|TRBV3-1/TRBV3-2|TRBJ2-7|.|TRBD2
TGTGCCAGCAGCCCCATGACTAGCAGCGACGAGCAGTACTTC
CASSPMTSSDEQYF
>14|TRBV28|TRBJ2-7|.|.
TGTGCCAGCAGTTCCAGGGCGGGGTCCTACGAGCAGTACTTC
CASSSRAGSYEQYF
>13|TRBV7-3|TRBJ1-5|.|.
TGTGCCAGCAGCTTAGAGCGGAATCAGCCCCAGCATTTT
CASSLERNQPQHF
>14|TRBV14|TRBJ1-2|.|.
TGTGCCAGCAGTGAGACAGCCTCTAACTATGGCTACACCTTC
CASSETASNYGYTF
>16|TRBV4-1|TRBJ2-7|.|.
TGCGCCAGCAGCGAGAGTCCGGGACAACGGTTCTACGAGCAGTACTTC
CASSESPGQRFYEQYF
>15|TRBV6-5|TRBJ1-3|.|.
TGTGCCAGCAGTTACGTGGCAGGGTCTGGAAACACCATATATTTT
CASSYVAGSGNTIYF
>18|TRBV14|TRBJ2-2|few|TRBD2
TGTGCCAGCAGCCAAGCCCTTCCAGCGGGGGGACCGGACGGGGAGCTGTTTTTT
CASSQALPAGGPDGELFF
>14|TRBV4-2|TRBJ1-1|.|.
TGTGCCAGCAGCCGGCCCCCGGGTGGCACTGAAGCTTTCTTT
CASSRPPGGTEAFF
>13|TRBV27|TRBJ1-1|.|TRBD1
TGTGCCAGCAGTTTATCCGGACAGGTCCAAGCTTTCTTT
CASSLSGQVQAFF
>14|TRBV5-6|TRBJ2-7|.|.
TGTGCCAGCAGCTTGTGGCGGATAAGCTACGAGCAGTACTTC
CASSLWRISYEQYF
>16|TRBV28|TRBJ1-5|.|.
TGTGCCAGCAGTCCCACAGGTAGCAAGCCCAATCAGCCCCAGCATTTT
CASSPTGSKPNQPQHF
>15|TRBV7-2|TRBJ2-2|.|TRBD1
TGTGCCAGCAGCTTACTGGGACAGATCACCGGGGAGCTGTTTTTT
CASSLLGQITGELFF
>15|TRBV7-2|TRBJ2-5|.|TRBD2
TGTGCCAGCAGCTTAGTCGCGATAGCGGGAGAGACCCAGTACTTC
CASSLVAIAGETQYF